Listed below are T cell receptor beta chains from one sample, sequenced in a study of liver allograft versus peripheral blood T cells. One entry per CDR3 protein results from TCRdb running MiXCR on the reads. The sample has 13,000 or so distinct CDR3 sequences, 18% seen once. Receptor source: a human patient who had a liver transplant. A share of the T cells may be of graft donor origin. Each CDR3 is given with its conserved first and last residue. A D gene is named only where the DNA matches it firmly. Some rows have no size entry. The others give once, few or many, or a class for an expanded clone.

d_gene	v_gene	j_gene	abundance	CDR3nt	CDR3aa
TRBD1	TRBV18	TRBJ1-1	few	TGTGCCAGCTCACCTTTTTTCGGACAGGGAGGTTCGCGGGCTGAAGCTTTCTTT	CASSPFFGQGGSRAEAFF
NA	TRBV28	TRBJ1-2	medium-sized	TGTGCCAGCAGTTTATTGGGCGGGGCCCCATCTCGGCAGCATGGCTACACCTTC	CASSLLGGAPSRQHGYTF
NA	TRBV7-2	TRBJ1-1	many	TGTGCCAGCAGCTTAGGGAGGGGTCTCATGGCTTTCTTT	CASSLGRGLMAFF
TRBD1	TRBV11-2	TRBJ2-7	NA	TGTGCCAGCAGCTTGGGACAGGATAGGGACGAGCAGTACTTC	CASSLGQDRDEQYF
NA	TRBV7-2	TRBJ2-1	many	TGTGCCAGCAGCTTAGCGTCGAGCTCCTACAATGAGCAGTTCTTC	CASSLASSSYNEQFF
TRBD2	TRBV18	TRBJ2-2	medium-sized	TGTGCCAGCTCACCACAAAGGCGGGAGCTCGCCGGGGAGCTGTTTTTT	CASSPQRRELAGELFF
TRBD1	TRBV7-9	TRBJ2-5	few	TGTGCCAGCAGCGTAAGCGGGACAGGGGGCACGGAGACCCAGTACTTC	CASSVSGTGGTETQYF
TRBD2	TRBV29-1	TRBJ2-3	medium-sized	TGCAGCGTTGCTGGGAGGGCAACAGATACGCAGTATTTT	CSVAGRATDTQYF
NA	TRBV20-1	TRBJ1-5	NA	TGCAGTGCTTCCCGGGGGGCCTCTGATCAGCCCCAGCATTTT	CSASRGASDQPQHF
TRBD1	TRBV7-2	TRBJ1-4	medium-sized	TGTGCCAGCAGCCGTTACAGGGGGAGCACTAATGAAAAACTGTTTTTT	CASSRYRGSTNEKLFF
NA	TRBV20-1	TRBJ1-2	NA	TGCAGTGCTAGAGTATCGGGGGTCGCTAACTATGGCTACACCTTC	CSARVSGVANYGYTF
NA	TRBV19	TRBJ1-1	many	TGTGCCAGTAGTGGGGCCATGAACACTGAAGCTTTCTTT	CASSGAMNTEAFF
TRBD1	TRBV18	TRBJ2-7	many	TGTGCCAGCTCACGAGTGCAGGGGGTTTACGAGCAGTACTTC	CASSRVQGVYEQYF
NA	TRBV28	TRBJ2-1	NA	TGTGCCAGCAGTTTATCGGGTCAGTACAATGAGCAGTTCTTC	CASSLSGQYNEQFF
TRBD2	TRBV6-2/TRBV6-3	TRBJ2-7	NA	TGTGCCAGCATGTGGGCTAGCGGGGCCCTGGACGAGCAGTACTTC	CASMWASGALDEQYF
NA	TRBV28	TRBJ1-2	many	TGTGCCAGCAGTTTACCTACAGGGAATGGCTACACCTTC	CASSLPTGNGYTF
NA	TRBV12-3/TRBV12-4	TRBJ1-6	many	TGTGCCAGCAGTGCACAGGGTGTGAGTTCACCCCTCCACTTT	CASSAQGVSSPLHF
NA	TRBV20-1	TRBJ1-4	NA	TGCAGTGCCCGAAGGGAAAAACTGTTTTTT	CSARREKLFF
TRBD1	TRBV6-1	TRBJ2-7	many	TGTGCCAGCAGTAGGGGGCGAGCCTCCTACGAGCAGTACTTC	CASSRGRASYEQYF
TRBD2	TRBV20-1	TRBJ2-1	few	TGCAGTGCGATCATACCGGGACTAGCGGGGCATGAGCAGTTCTTC	CSAIIPGLAGHEQFF
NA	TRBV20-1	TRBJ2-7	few	TGCAGTGCCCTTGATCAGAGCTCCTACGAGCAGTACTTC	CSALDQSSYEQYF
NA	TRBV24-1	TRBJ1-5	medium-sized	TGTGCCACCAGTGATAACAGAAATCAGCCCCAGCATTTT	CATSDNRNQPQHF
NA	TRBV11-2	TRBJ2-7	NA	TGTGCCAGCAGCTCCTACCGACGGACCTCCTACGAGCAGTACTTC	CASSSYRRTSYEQYF
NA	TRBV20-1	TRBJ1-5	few	TGCAGTGCTAGAGAAAGTGGCAGCAACAATCAGCCCCAGCATTTT	CSARESGSNNQPQHF
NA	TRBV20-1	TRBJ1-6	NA	TGCAGTGCCCCCCATATTGGGACGGCAAATTCACCCCTCCACTTT	CSAPHIGTANSPLHF
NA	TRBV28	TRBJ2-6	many	TGTGCCAGCAGTTTACCGACGGCTGGGGCCAACGTCCTGACTTTC	CASSLPTAGANVLTF
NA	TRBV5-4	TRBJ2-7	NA	TGTGCCAGCAGCCTCCTCCTCGACAGGCTAGGGGACGAGCAGTACTTC	CASSLLLDRLGDEQYF
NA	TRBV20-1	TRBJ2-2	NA	TGCAGTGCTAGAGATCGCATCACCGGGGAGCTGTTTTTT	CSARDRITGELFF
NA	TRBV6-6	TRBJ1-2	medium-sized	TGTGCCAGCAGTTACGGGGAAAAGATGGGTGGCTACACCTTC	CASSYGEKMGGYTF
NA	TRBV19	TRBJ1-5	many	TGTGCCAGTGGAGGACCGTACAATCAGCCCCAGCATTTT	CASGGPYNQPQHF
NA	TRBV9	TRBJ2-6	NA	TGTGCCAGCAGCAGAGACAGACTCCTCTCTGGGGCCAACGTCCTGACTTTC	CASSRDRLLSGANVLTF
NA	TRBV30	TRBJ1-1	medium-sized	TGTGCCTGGGACCCCTTGGGGACTGAAGCTTTCTTT	CAWDPLGTEAFF
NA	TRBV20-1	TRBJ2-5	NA	TGCAGTGCTAGTCGGGGGGCAGGGGTAGATGAGACCCAGTACTTC	CSASRGAGVDETQYF
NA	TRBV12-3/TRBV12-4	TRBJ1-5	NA	TGTGCCAGCAGTTTAAGCCCCGGGCAGGGTAGCAATCAGCCCCAGCATTTT	CASSLSPGQGSNQPQHF
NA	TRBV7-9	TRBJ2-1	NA	TGTGCCAGCACTCCGGACGGGCCTTACAATGAGCAGTTCTTC	CASTPDGPYNEQFF
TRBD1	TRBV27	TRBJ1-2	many	TGTGCCAGCAGGGTTCCGGGACAGGCCTCCTACACCTTC	CASRVPGQASYTF
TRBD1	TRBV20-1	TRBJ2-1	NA	TGCAGTGCTAGGGAACAGGGGAGACCGGCCTACAATGAGCAGTTCTTC	CSAREQGRPAYNEQFF
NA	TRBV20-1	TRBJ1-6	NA	TGCAGTGCTAGAGAGGCAGGGGCGACATCTAATTCACCCCTCCACTTT	CSAREAGATSNSPLHF
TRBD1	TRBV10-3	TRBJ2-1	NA	TGTGCCATCAGTGCTAGTACGACAGGGCCCGAGCAGTTCTTC	CAISASTTGPEQFF
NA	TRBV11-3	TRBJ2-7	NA	TGTGCCAGCAGCTCAGGACCGAGCTCCTACGAGCAGTACTTC	CASSSGPSSYEQYF
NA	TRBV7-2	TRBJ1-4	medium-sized	TGTGCCAGCAGCCGCATCCCCGGGTCGTTTGAAAAACTGTTTTTT	CASSRIPGSFEKLFF
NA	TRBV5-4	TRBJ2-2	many	TGTGCCAGCAGCTTGACACTAGCATTAACCGGGGAGCTGTTTTTT	CASSLTLALTGELFF
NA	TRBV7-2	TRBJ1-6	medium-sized	TGTGCCAGCAGCTTCCCCGCTTCACCCCTCCACTTT	CASSFPASPLHF
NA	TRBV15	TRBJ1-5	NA	TGTGCCACCAGCAGAGTGCAGGGCTATGGCAATCAGCCCCAGCATTTT	CATSRVQGYGNQPQHF
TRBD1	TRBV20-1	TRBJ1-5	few	TGCAGTGCTAGAGTCGCGGACAGGGGGCAGCCCCAGCATTTT	CSARVADRGQPQHF
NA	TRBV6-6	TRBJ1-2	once	TGTGCCGCCGGCGGGGGGGCAACTGGCTACACCTTC	CAAGGGATGYTF
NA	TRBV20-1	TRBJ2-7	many	TGCAGTGCTAGAGACAGACCCCTACCGAGCTCCGAGCAGTACTTC	CSARDRPLPSSEQYF